The present TCR beta chain was sequenced within a study of response to subunit inactivated influenza vaccine. Using its own MiXCR run on the RT-PCR reads, TCRdb lists one record per CDR3 protein. This sample has roughly 700,000 distinct CDR3 sequences; 15% to 18% occur once, and the top ten carry roughly 11%. For this clonotype: What it binds is not known.

Study results and caveats: It was the authors' suggestion that each seasonal influenza vaccination recruits few new T cells.

Per the germline V gene, CDR1 is DFQATT and CDR2 is SNEGSKA (reference sequence). V was cut by 5 bases and J by 0 bases, with 6 bases left in between. This CDR3 has 12 amino acids. This chain connects TRBV20-1 to TRBJ2-3; unclear D gene. Sequencing used PBMCs from blood, obtained 12 days after vaccination. This TCR was recovered from a man aged 45-65 years who received an inactivated influenza vaccine. The CDR3 region has the DNA TGCAGTGCTCCCGACAGCACAGATACGCAGTATTTT. Translated, it gives CSAPDSTDTQYF.